This entry lists 10 T cell receptor beta chains sequenced from one sample in a study of blood T cell repertoires in COVID-19. Assay: immunoSEQ multiplex PCR; the TCRdb copy retains only in-frame clones and omits some. The table shows some 58,000 clones, with 88% occurring only once. Material: peripheral blood. Receptors were obtained from a human donor in a cohort sampled during active COVID-19.

The V and J genes are TRBV5-1 and TRBJ2-6, with 7 positions matching TRBD2. The CDR3 has 17 amino acids. CDR1 SGHRS and CDR2 YFSETQ come from the germline V gene. Trimming at V came to 0 bases and at J to 1 base, leaving 4 bases not matched to a gene. CDR3 amino acids: CASSLATGGSGANVLTF. The DNA for the CDR3 is TGCGCCAGCAGCTTGGCCACCGGGGGGTCTGGGGCCAACGTCCTGACTTTC.

The gene calls are TRBV11-2 and TRBJ1-2; 7 positions agree with TRBD1. CDR1 is SGHAT, CDR2 FQNNGV, per germline. CDR3 length: 15 amino acids. The V segment lost 1 base and the J segment 4 bases; nucleotides outside the gene matches: 6. The CDR3 nucleotides read TGTGCCAGCAGCTTAGCGAGGGGGCGCGTCTATGGCTACACCTTC. It translates to CASSLARGRVYGYTF. Combining the CDR3 with reference TRBV11-2 and TRBJ1-2 gives the whole variable domain EAGVAQSPRYKIIEKRQSVAFWCNPISGHATLYWYQQILGQGPKLLIQFQNNGVVDDSQLPKDRFSAERLKGVDSTLKIQPAKLEDSAVYLCASSLARGRVYGYTFGSGTRLTVV.

The chain carries TRBV6-5 and TRBJ2-7, with D perhaps matching TRBD1 (6 bases). CDR1 and CDR2 (germline): MNHEY, SVGAGI. The CDR3 spans 15 residues. V shed 5 bases and J shed 0 bases, with 14 bases lying between them. The CDR3 sequence is CASSPGAGASYEQYF. CDR3 DNA: TGTGCCAGCAGTCCTGGGGCAGGGGCCTCCTACGAGCAGTACTTC.

The rearrangement links TRBV6-1 to TRBJ1-1; D may be TRBD1 (5 bases). CDR3 length equals 15 residues. From germline, CDR1 is MNHNS and CDR2 SASEGT. V lost 3 bases to trimming and J lost 2 bases, with 13 bases between them. CDR3 in DNA: TGTGCCAGCAGTGACGTACCGGGACTTAACACTGAAGCTTTCTTT. This encodes CASSDVPGLNTEAFF.

The V call is TRBV7-6, the J call TRBJ2-3, with 9 bases identical to TRBD1. Germline V CDR1 and CDR2: SGHVS, FNYEAQ. The CDR3 consists of 16 residues. Trimming removed 7 bases from V and 1 base from J; junction bases left unmatched: 9. The CDR3 DNA follows: TGTGCCAGCAACCAAATACAGGGGGCTGGCACAGATACGCAGTATTTT. Protein product: CASNQIQGAGTDTQYF.

V is TRBV7-6 and J is TRBJ2-2; D is possibly TRBD2 (5 bases). The CDR3 length is 14 residues. Trimming left V 6 bases short and J 2 bases short, with 10 bases between. In germline, CDR1 is SGHVS, CDR2 FNYEAQ. The CDR3 sequence: CASRISANTGELFF. The CDR3 nucleotides read TGTGCCAGCAGAATTAGCGCTAACACCGGGGAGCTGTTTTTT.

This clone was seen just once. The chain has TRBV11-2 and TRBJ2-5; 11 bases are a match to TRBD1. Germline assignment: CDR1 SGHAT and CDR2 FQNNGV. The length of the CDR3 is 14 residues. V gave up 5 bases and J gave up 7 bases; unmatched junction bases: 6. For the CDR3, the DNA is TGTGCCAGCAGCCCCGGGACAGGGGGTGGGACCCAGTACTTC. It codes for CASSPGTGGGTQYF.

This clone was counted between two and nine times. The chain recombines TRBV11-2 with TRBJ1-2; 9 bases are shared with TRBD1. Unmatched junction bases numbered 6, after V lost 3 bases and J lost 4 bases. Germline V gene sequence: CDR1 SGHAT, CDR2 FQNNGV. The CDR3 extends over 15 amino acids. CDR3 region: CASSFIGQGTYGYTF. The CDR3 DNA reads TGTGCCAGCAGCTTTATAGGACAGGGGACCTATGGCTACACCTTC.

The CDR3 coding sequence is TGTGCCAGCAGCCTCCAGATGCCTTGGCAGGGGGACTCCTACGAGCAGTACTTC. Translated: CASSLQMPWQGDSYEQYF. The genes are TRBV3-1 (or the pseudogene TRBV3-2) and TRBJ2-7, with 7 positions matching TRBD1. The CDR3 sequence is 18 residues long. J lost 0 bases, V lost 4 bases, and 15 bases had no gene match. Germline lookup yields CDR1 LGHDT and CDR2 YNNKEL (reference sequence).

The chain recombines TRBV6-5 with TRBJ1-1, with a weak D call TRBD1 (5 bases). Trimming left V 5 bases short and J 3 bases short, with 10 bases between. This CDR3 spans 13 amino acids. CDR1 is MNHEY and CDR2 is SVGAGI in the germline V gene. CDR3 bases: TGTGCCAGCAGTCAGGGAGGCGACACTGAAGCTTTCTTT. Its translation: CASSQGGDTEAFF.